Presented here are 10 T cell receptor beta chains from one specimen sequenced in a study of blood T cell repertoires in COVID-19. The method was immunoSEQ multiplex PCR; TCRdb's version includes in-frame clones alone and lacks a portion of them. This sample has tens of thousands of clones, with around nine tenths found just once. Input material: peripheral blood. Every receptor here comes from a woman in her forties or fifties with active or convalescent COVID-19.

The V gene is TRBV7-2, the J gene TRBJ2-1; 13 nucleotides line up with TRBD2. The germline V gene has CDR1 SGHTA and CDR2 FQGNSA. The ends lost 5 bases at V and 4 bases at J; junction bases unmatched: 2. This CDR3 contains 15 residues. The CDR3 DNA reads TGTGCCAGCAGCATGGGACTAGCGGGGTACAATGAGCAGTTCTTC. Protein: CASSMGLAGYNEQFF.

The CDR3 loop reads CASSLTQLAGRTGELFF. The CDR3 DNA follows: TGTGCCAGCAGCTTAACGCAACTAGCGGGACGGACCGGGGAGCTGTTTTTT. The chain is built from TRBV7-3 and TRBJ2-2; 10 nucleotides agree with TRBD2. V shed 0 bases and J 5 bases; nucleotides not matched to a gene: 6. CDR1 is SGHTA and CDR2 is FQGTGA in the germline V gene. CDR3 size: 17 residues.

The V call is TRBV29-1, the J call TRBJ2-1; tentatively, D is TRBD2 (6 bases). The germline CDR1 and CDR2 sequences are SQVTM and ANQGSEA. This CDR3 is built from 16 residues. Trimming shortened V by 0 bases and J by 9 bases, and 21 bases separated the two germline ends. This CDR3 is CSVEDYRAGTHGEQFF. For the CDR3, the DNA is TGCAGCGTTGAAGATTACAGAGCGGGTACCCATGGTGAGCAGTTCTTC.

The rearrangement links TRBV18 to TRBJ2-3, with 8 bases fitting TRBD2. V lost 3 bases to trimming and J lost 0 bases; unmatched junction nucleotides: 5. The CDR3 is 16 amino acids. Germline assignment: CDR1 KGHSH and CDR2 LQKENI. The CDR3 sequence: CASSPLAGQSTDTQYF. The CDR3 bases are TGTGCCAGCTCACCTCTAGCGGGCCAAAGCACAGATACGCAGTATTTT.

The rearrangement uses TRBV19 and TRBJ1-5; D perhaps matches TRBD1 (6 bases). The CDR3 has 15 amino acids. Germline V gene sequence: CDR1 LNHDA, CDR2 SQIVND (reference sequence). V dropped 1 base and J dropped 6 bases, with 13 bases sitting between them. CDR3 loop: CASSIGPGVGQPQHF. As DNA, the CDR3 is TGTGCCAGTAGTATAGGTCCAGGGGTCGGTCAGCCCCAGCATTTT. The whole variable domain, remainder taken from reference TRBV19 and TRBJ1-5, is DGGITQSPKYLFRKEGQNVTLSCEQNLNHDAMYWYRQDPGQGLRLIYYSQIVNDFQKGDIAEGYSVSREKKESFPLTVTSAQKNPTAFYLCASSIGPGVGQPQHFGDGTRLSIL.

V usage is TRBV27 and J usage is TRBJ2-3; D not certain. The CDR3 has 12 residues. Looked up from germline, CDR1 is MNHEY and CDR2 is SMNVEV (reference sequence). The ends were cut back, 4 bases at V and 2 bases at J, with 4 bases in the middle. The CDR3 is CASSSHTDTQYF. The CDR3 DNA reads as TGTGCCAGCAGTTCACACACAGATACGCAGTATTTT.

The genes are TRBV19 and TRBJ2-2, with D possibly matching TRBD1 (6 bases). The CDR3 is made up of 21 amino acids. V lost 1 base to trimming and J lost 0 bases, with 24 bases between them. Looked up from germline, CDR1 is LNHDA and CDR2 is SQIVND (reference sequence). The CDR3 sequence: CASSIAPRIGQLNSNTGELFF. The CDR3 DNA follows: TGTGCCAGTAGTATAGCCCCTAGAATCGGACAGCTTAACTCGAACACCGGGGAGCTGTTTTTT.

The chain carries TRBV6-4 and TRBJ2-1; 10 bases map to TRBD2. The germline V gene encodes CDR1 MRHNA and CDR2 SNTAGT. J lost 7 bases, V lost 6 bases, and 9 bases had no gene match. CDR3 length equals 15 residues. Written as DNA, the CDR3 is TGTGCCAGCAGCCCAGCGGGAGGGGGTACTAATGAGCAGTTCTTC. Protein sequence: CASSPAGGGTNEQFF.

This clone showed up just once. The chain carries TRBV5-4 and TRBJ1-2; maybe TRBD1 (6 bases). CDR3 length: 13 amino acids. V was clipped by 4 bases and J by 6 bases, with 13 bases between them. Germline values: CDR1 SGHNT, CDR2 YYREEE (reference sequence). Here the CDR3 reads CASSATPGDGYTF. The CDR3 coding sequence is TGTGCCAGCAGCGCTACTCCAGGGGATGGCTACACCTTC.

Only a few counts were recorded for this clone. The rearrangement uses TRBV3-1 (or the pseudogene TRBV3-2) and TRBJ1-5, with TRBD1 identical over 7 bases. CDR3 size: 14 residues. Looked up from germline, CDR1 is LGHDT and CDR2 is YNNKEL (reference sequence). The ends lost 1 base at V and 7 bases at J; junction bases unmatched: 4. The CDR3: CASSQGQGGQPQHF. The CDR3 bases are TGTGCCAGCAGCCAAGGACAGGGTGGGCAGCCCCAGCATTTT.